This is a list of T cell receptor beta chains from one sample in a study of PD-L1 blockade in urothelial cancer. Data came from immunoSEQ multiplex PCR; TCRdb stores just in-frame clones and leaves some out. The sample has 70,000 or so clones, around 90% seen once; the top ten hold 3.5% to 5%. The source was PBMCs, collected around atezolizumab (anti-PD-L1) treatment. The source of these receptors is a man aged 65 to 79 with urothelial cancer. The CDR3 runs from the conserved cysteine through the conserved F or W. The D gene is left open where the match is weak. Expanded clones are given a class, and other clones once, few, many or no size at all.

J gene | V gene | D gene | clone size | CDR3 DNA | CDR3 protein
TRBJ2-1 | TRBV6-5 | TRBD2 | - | TGTGCCAGCAAACCTAGCGGGAACTCTGAGCAGTTCTTC | CASKPSGNSEQFF
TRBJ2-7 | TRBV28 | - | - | TGTGCCAGCAGTTCCGGGACTTGGAACTACGAGCAGTACTTC | CASSSGTWNYEQYF
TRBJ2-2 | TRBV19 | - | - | TGTGCCAGTAGTATGGGACTCCTATCCGGGGAGCTGTTTTTT | CASSMGLLSGELFF
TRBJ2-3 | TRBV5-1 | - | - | TGCGCCAGCAGCTTGGATATAGATACGCAGTATTTT | CASSLDIDTQYF
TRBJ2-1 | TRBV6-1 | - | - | TGTGCCAGCACTGGGCAGCCCTACAATGAGCAGTTCTTC | CASTGQPYNEQFF
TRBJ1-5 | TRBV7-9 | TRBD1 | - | TGTGCCAGCAGCGGACAGGGGAAAAATCAGCCCCAGCATTTT | CASSGQGKNQPQHF
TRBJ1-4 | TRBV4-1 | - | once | TGCGCCAGCAGCCAAGTGTTCGGGGGGAATGAAAAACTGTTTTTT | CASSQVFGGNEKLFF
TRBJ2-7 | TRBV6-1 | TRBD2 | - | TGTGCCAGCAGAATGGGACTAGCGGGAGACGAGCAGTACTTC | CASRMGLAGDEQYF
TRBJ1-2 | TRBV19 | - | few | TGTGCCAGTAGTATTGGGCAGGGTGGCTGCACCTTC | CASSIGQGGCTF
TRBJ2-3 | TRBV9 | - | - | TGTGCCAGCAGCGGGTATAGCGGACCCATCACAGATACGCAGTATTTT | CASSGYSGPITDTQYF
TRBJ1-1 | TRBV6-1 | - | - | TGTGCCAGCAGGTGGACAGATTACACTGAAGCTTTCTTT | CASRWTDYTEAFF
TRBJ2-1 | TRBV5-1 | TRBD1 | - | TGCGCCAGCAGCTGGCAGGACAGGGGTATTGATGAGCAGTTCTTC | CASSWQDRGIDEQFF
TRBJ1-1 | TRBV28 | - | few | TGTGCCAGCACCCGATCGGGGTATAGAGATGAAGCTTTCTTT | CASTRSGYRDEAFF
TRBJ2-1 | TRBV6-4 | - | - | TGTGCCAGCAGTGAAACACCGGGAAGCTCCTACAATGAGCAGTTCTTC | CASSETPGSSYNEQFF
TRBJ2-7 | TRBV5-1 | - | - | TGCGCCAGCAGCTTGGCCGCGGGGAGCTCCTACGAGCAGTACTTC | CASSLAAGSSYEQYF
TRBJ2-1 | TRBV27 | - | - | TGTGCCAGTCTCCCGGGGGGCTACCTTAGGACGGAGCAGTTCTTC | CASLPGGYLRTEQFF
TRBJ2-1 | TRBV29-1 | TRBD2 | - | TGCAGCGTTGATGACGGGAGGGCCTATGAGCAGTTCTTC | CSVDDGRAYEQFF
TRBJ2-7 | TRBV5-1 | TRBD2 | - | TGCGCCAGCAGGGGGACTAGCGAATCAACCTACGAGCAGTACTTC | CASRGTSESTYEQYF
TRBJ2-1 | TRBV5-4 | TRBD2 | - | TGTGCCAGCAGCCCTCCAGGAGCGGGAGGTTATGAGCAGTTCTTC | CASSPPGAGGYEQFF
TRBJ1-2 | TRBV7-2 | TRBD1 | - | TGTGCCAGCAGCACGGGGACAGGGTCGCGGGATGGCTACACCTTC | CASSTGTGSRDGYTF
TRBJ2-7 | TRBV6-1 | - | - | TGTGCCAGCAGTCATCACGAGCAGTACTTC | CASSHHEQYF
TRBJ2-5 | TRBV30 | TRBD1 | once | TGTGCCTGGAGTGTAGGGCCCGGCGGGACAGGACACCAAGAGACCCAGTACTTC | CAWSVGPGGTGHQETQYF
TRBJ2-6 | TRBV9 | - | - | TGTGCCAGCAGCGTTGGCGGGCGGTTGTCTGGGGCCAACGTCCTGACTTTC | CASSVGGRLSGANVLTF
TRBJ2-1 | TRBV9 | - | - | TGTGCCAGCAGCGTGCCGGGAAATCGTGATACCAATGAGCAGTTCTTC | CASSVPGNRDTNEQFF
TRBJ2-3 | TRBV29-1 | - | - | TGCAGCGTTGGTGTCGGAGATACGCAGTATTTT | CSVGVGDTQYF
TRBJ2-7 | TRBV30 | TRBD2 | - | TGTGCCTGGAGTGGAGCTAGCGGGACCCGCCAGATCTCCTACGAGCAGTACTTC | CAWSGASGTRQISYEQYF
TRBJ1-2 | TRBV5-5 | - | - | TGTGCCAGCAGCTTGGAACTGGCAGTCGGGTCCGGCTACACCTTC | CASSLELAVGSGYTF
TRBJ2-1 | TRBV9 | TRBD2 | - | TGTGCCAGCAGCGTAGCTACGGCTAGCGGACAGCAGTTCTTC | CASSVATASGQQFF
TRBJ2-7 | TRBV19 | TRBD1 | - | TGTGCCAGTAGTTTGCACCGGGACAGGCCCTACGAGCAGTACTTC | CASSLHRDRPYEQYF
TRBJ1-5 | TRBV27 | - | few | TGTGCCAGCCTGTCGAGGGCCCGTCAGCCCCAGCATTTT | CASLSRARQPQHF
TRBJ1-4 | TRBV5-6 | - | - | TGTGCCAGCAGCTTGGGCCACTACTCAACTAATGAAAAACTGTTTTTT | CASSLGHYSTNEKLFF
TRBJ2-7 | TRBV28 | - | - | TGTGCCAGCAAGAGCCTCGGGGATCCCAGATTCTACGAGCAGTACTTC | CASKSLGDPRFYEQYF
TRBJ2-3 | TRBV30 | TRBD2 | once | TGTGCCTGGAGTGTACCTGGTAGCGGGCCAACAGATACGCAGTATTTT | CAWSVPGSGPTDTQYF
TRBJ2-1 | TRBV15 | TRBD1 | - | TGTGCCACCAGCAGCGCCGGGACAGAAGCGTTCTTC | CATSSAGTEAFF
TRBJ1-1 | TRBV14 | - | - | TGTGCCAGCAGCCGCGGGCCCAACACTGAAGCTTTCTTT | CASSRGPNTEAFF
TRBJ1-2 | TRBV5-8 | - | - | TGTGCCAGCGTCGATCGGGTTTATGGCTACACCTTC | CASVDRVYGYTF
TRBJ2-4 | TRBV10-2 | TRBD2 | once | TGCGCCAGCAGTGAGTCAGAGCGGGAGAGAGCCAAAAACATTCAGTACTTC | CASSESERERAKNIQYF
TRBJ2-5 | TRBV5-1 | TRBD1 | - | TGCGCCAGCAGCTCACAGGGGTTTGGGGAAGAGACCCAGTACTTC | CASSSQGFGEETQYF
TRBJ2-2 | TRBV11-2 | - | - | TGTGCCAGCAGCTTAAGGGGTAGCGGGGAGCTGTTTTTT | CASSLRGSGELFF
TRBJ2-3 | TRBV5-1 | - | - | TGCGCCAGCATTCGGGATCCTAGCACAGATACGCAGTATTTT | CASIRDPSTDTQYF
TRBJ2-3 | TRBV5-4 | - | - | TGTGCCAGCAAATTGGGTGGGAGTAGTGCAGATACGCAGTATTTT | CASKLGGSSADTQYF
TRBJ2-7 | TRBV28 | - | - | TGTGCCAGCAGTCCCCTCTCCTACGAGCAGTACTTC | CASSPLSYEQYF
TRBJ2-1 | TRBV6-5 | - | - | TGTGCCAGCAGTTTCGGTGGGAGCTCCTACAATGAGCAGTTCTTC | CASSFGGSSYNEQFF
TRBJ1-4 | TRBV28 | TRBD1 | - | TGTGCCAGCAGTTGGACAGGGGGTGCGACTAATGAAAAACTGTTTTTT | CASSWTGGATNEKLFF
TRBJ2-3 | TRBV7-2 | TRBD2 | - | TGTGCCAGCAGCTTCGGACTAGTACGGGGCCAAGATACGCAGTATTTT | CASSFGLVRGQDTQYF
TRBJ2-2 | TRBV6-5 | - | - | TGTGCCAGCAGTTACTCGTTGCGGCAGGGCACCGGGGAGCTGTTTTTT | CASSYSLRQGTGELFF
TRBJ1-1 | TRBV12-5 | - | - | TGTGCTAGTGGTCCCCCGGGGAGCAGGGGTAACACTGAAGCTTTCTTT | CASGPPGSRGNTEAFF
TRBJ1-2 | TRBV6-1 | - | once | TGTGCCACCCCGGACAGAGGAAACTATGGCTACACCTTC | CATPDRGNYGYTF
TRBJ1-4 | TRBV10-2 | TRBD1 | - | TGCGCCAGCAGTCGGACAGGTCTTAATGAAAAACTGTTTTTT | CASSRTGLNEKLFF